This is a list of T cell receptor beta chains from one sample in a study of post-analysis software for immune sequencing data. TCRdb ran MiXCR on the PCR reads and lists one entry per CDR3 protein. Seen here are fewer than 550,000 distinct CDR3 sequences, under 40% observed once, and the top ten hold 4.5% to 7.5%. The sequenced sample consisted of blood. The receptor set was obtained from a girl younger than 18 with multiple sclerosis. Both conserved end residues are part of each CDR3. A D gene is named only where the DNA matches it firmly. Part of the rows lack a size; the others show once, few, many or a class for expanded clones.

cdr3_nt: TGCAGTGCTAACTTGGGCGGGCGGTCGAGCACAGATACGCAGTATTTT
cdr3_aa: CSANLGGRSSTDTQYF
clone_size: NA
v_call: TRBV20-1
j_call: TRBJ2-3
d_call: NA

cdr3_nt: TGTGCCAGCAGTCCGCAGGGTCCAGATACGCAGTATTTT
cdr3_aa: CASSPQGPDTQYF
clone_size: few
v_call: TRBV7-2
j_call: TRBJ2-3
d_call: NA

cdr3_nt: TGTGCCATCAGTGAGCGGGGGAGTAGAGAGACCCAGTACTTC
cdr3_aa: CAISERGSRETQYF
clone_size: NA
v_call: TRBV10-3
j_call: TRBJ2-5
d_call: NA

cdr3_nt: TGTGCCAGCAGTGACGTATTCCAAGAGACCCAGTTCTTC
cdr3_aa: CASSDVFQETQFF
clone_size: NA
v_call: TRBV6-1
j_call: TRBJ2-1
d_call: NA

cdr3_nt: TGTGCCAGCATGGGCGGGGGCAACACCGGGGAGCTGTTTTTT
cdr3_aa: CASMGGGNTGELFF
clone_size: NA
v_call: TRBV2
j_call: TRBJ2-2
d_call: NA

cdr3_nt: TGTGCCACCGGGGGTCGAGACTACGATGAAAAACTGTTTTTT
cdr3_aa: CATGGRDYDEKLFF
clone_size: NA
v_call: TRBV15
j_call: TRBJ1-4
d_call: NA

cdr3_nt: TGCAGTGCTGTCATTTTAGTCTCGGAGGGACAGGGAAGAGCGGATACGCAGTATTTT
cdr3_aa: CSAVILVSEGQGRADTQYF
clone_size: few
v_call: TRBV20-1
j_call: TRBJ2-3
d_call: TRBD1

cdr3_nt: TGCGCCAGTTCCGAACAGGGGGCTATTGGCTACACCTTC
cdr3_aa: CASSEQGAIGYTF
clone_size: few
v_call: TRBV5-1
j_call: TRBJ1-2
d_call: TRBD1

cdr3_nt: TGTGCCAGCAGCCTATCCGACGGGGCCCGCAATGAGCAGTACTTC
cdr3_aa: CASSLSDGARNEQYF
clone_size: NA
v_call: TRBV7-7
j_call: TRBJ2-5
d_call: NA

cdr3_nt: TGTGCCAGCAGTACCACAGGGGGCGTGTACGAGCAGTACTTC
cdr3_aa: CASSTTGGVYEQYF
clone_size: few
v_call: TRBV3-1
j_call: TRBJ2-7
d_call: TRBD1

cdr3_nt: TGTGCCAGCAGTTACTCTACTACAGGGGCCGCCTACGAGCAGTACTTC
cdr3_aa: CASSYSTTGAAYEQYF
clone_size: NA
v_call: TRBV6-5
j_call: TRBJ2-7
d_call: TRBD1

cdr3_nt: TGCGCCAGCACACAGGGGGCGTTGGTGGAGACCCAGTACTTC
cdr3_aa: CASTQGALVETQYF
clone_size: NA
v_call: TRBV5-1
j_call: TRBJ2-5
d_call: TRBD1

cdr3_nt: TGTGCCAGCAACACACCGGGACAGGGGACAGATACGCAGTATTTT
cdr3_aa: CASNTPGQGTDTQYF
clone_size: NA
v_call: TRBV27
j_call: TRBJ2-3
d_call: TRBD1

cdr3_nt: TGTGCCAGCAGTTACTCGACTAAGGGGGCAGGCTCACCCCTCCACTTT
cdr3_aa: CASSYSTKGAGSPLHF
clone_size: few
v_call: TRBV6-5
j_call: TRBJ1-6
d_call: TRBD1

cdr3_nt: TGCAGTGCTAGACTGGGATGGAGGCAAGAGACCCAGTACTTC
cdr3_aa: CSARLGWRQETQYF
clone_size: few
v_call: TRBV20-1
j_call: TRBJ2-5
d_call: NA

cdr3_nt: TGTGCCAGCAGCCCATTCGGGGGGACGCAGGAGACCCAGTACTTC
cdr3_aa: CASSPFGGTQETQYF
clone_size: few
v_call: TRBV9
j_call: TRBJ2-5
d_call: TRBD2

cdr3_nt: TGCGCCAGCAGCTTAAGGGGTGCCCAAGAGACCCAGTACTTC
cdr3_aa: CASSLRGAQETQYF
clone_size: NA
v_call: TRBV5-1
j_call: TRBJ2-5
d_call: NA

cdr3_nt: TGTGCCAGCAGTTTAACCACCGGGGAGCTGTTTTTT
cdr3_aa: CASSLTTGELFF
clone_size: NA
v_call: TRBV12-3/TRBV12-4
j_call: TRBJ2-2
d_call: NA

cdr3_nt: TGTGCCAGCGCCACCGAGGCGGGCGGTCTGACGCAGTATTTT
cdr3_aa: CASATEAGGLTQYF
clone_size: few
v_call: TRBV2
j_call: TRBJ2-3
d_call: NA

cdr3_nt: TGTGCCAGCACCGACGAGGGGGGGCGGACTGAAGCTTTCTTT
cdr3_aa: CASTDEGGRTEAFF
clone_size: NA
v_call: TRBV28
j_call: TRBJ1-1
d_call: NA

cdr3_nt: TGTGCCAGCACCTCCTCCCAGTCCTCTAATGAAAAACTGTTTTTT
cdr3_aa: CASTSSQSSNEKLFF
clone_size: NA
v_call: TRBV7-9
j_call: TRBJ1-4
d_call: NA

cdr3_nt: TGTGCCAGCAGCGTAGATGGGACTAGCCTCAATGAGCAGTTCTTC
cdr3_aa: CASSVDGTSLNEQFF
clone_size: NA
v_call: TRBV9
j_call: TRBJ2-1
d_call: TRBD2

cdr3_nt: TGTGCCAGCACCGGAGGGGCGCAGGATACTGAAGCTTTCTTT
cdr3_aa: CASTGGAQDTEAFF
clone_size: NA
v_call: TRBV9
j_call: TRBJ1-1
d_call: NA

cdr3_nt: TGTGCCAGCAGAAGACCTCGGGACAGGGTGAACACTGAAGCTTTCTTT
cdr3_aa: CASRRPRDRVNTEAFF
clone_size: few
v_call: TRBV6-7
j_call: TRBJ1-1
d_call: TRBD1

cdr3_nt: TGTGCCAGCAGCTTAGGGAGATCTAACTATGGCTACACCTTC
cdr3_aa: CASSLGRSNYGYTF
clone_size: few
v_call: TRBV7-2
j_call: TRBJ1-2
d_call: NA

cdr3_nt: TGTGCCAGCAGCCCCTCGGCGGCCTCCTACAATGAGCAGTTCTTC
cdr3_aa: CASSPSAASYNEQFF
clone_size: NA
v_call: TRBV11-2
j_call: TRBJ2-1
d_call: NA

cdr3_nt: TGTGCCTCCCAAATCCCGGGGTACGAGCAGTACTTC
cdr3_aa: CASQIPGYEQYF
clone_size: many
v_call: TRBV6-6
j_call: TRBJ2-7
d_call: NA

cdr3_nt: TGCGCCAGCAGCCCAGAGGACAGAGCTATGAACACTGAAGCTTTCTTT
cdr3_aa: CASSPEDRAMNTEAFF
clone_size: NA
v_call: TRBV5-1
j_call: TRBJ1-1
d_call: NA

cdr3_nt: TGTGCCAGCAGTTTGCACCATCGGGGGGAGACCCAGTACTTC
cdr3_aa: CASSLHHRGETQYF
clone_size: NA
v_call: TRBV12-3/TRBV12-4
j_call: TRBJ2-5
d_call: NA

cdr3_nt: TGCAGCGTTGGAAGTTCCGGAGCCAGCTACGAGCAGTACTTC
cdr3_aa: CSVGSSGASYEQYF
clone_size: once
v_call: TRBV29-1
j_call: TRBJ2-7
d_call: NA

cdr3_nt: TGCGCCAGCAGCGGGACGGGGGTACCGGCGCCCCAGCATTTT
cdr3_aa: CASSGTGVPAPQHF
clone_size: once
v_call: TRBV10-2
j_call: TRBJ1-5
d_call: NA

cdr3_nt: TGTGCCATCAGTGGGGGGGCACAGGGGAATCATGGCTACACCTTC
cdr3_aa: CAISGGAQGNHGYTF
clone_size: NA
v_call: TRBV10-3
j_call: TRBJ1-2
d_call: TRBD1

cdr3_nt: TGTGCCACCAGCAGAGAGGGCAACCAAGAGACCCAGTACTTC
cdr3_aa: CATSREGNQETQYF
clone_size: many
v_call: TRBV15
j_call: TRBJ2-5
d_call: NA

cdr3_nt: TGTGCCAGCAGTGAGGCGGACGCAACTAATGAAAAACTGTTTTTT
cdr3_aa: CASSEADATNEKLFF
clone_size: NA
v_call: TRBV6-1
j_call: TRBJ1-4
d_call: NA

cdr3_nt: TGCGCCAGCAGTTTACTATCGGCCTTCGAGGGCTACACCTTC
cdr3_aa: CASSLLSAFEGYTF
clone_size: few
v_call: TRBV4-1
j_call: TRBJ1-2
d_call: NA

cdr3_nt: TGTGCCAGCAGTTCGGTAGCGGGGGAGTTGGGTACGCAGTATTTT
cdr3_aa: CASSSVAGELGTQYF
clone_size: NA
v_call: TRBV27
j_call: TRBJ2-3
d_call: TRBD2

cdr3_nt: TGCAGCATCAAGACAGGGGGGCGCGAGCAGTACTTC
cdr3_aa: CSIKTGGREQYF
clone_size: many
v_call: TRBV29-1
j_call: TRBJ2-7
d_call: TRBD1

cdr3_nt: TGCGCCAGCAGCTTGGATCCGACAGGGGGGCCGAACGAGCAGTACTTC
cdr3_aa: CASSLDPTGGPNEQYF
clone_size: few
v_call: TRBV5-1
j_call: TRBJ2-7
d_call: TRBD1

cdr3_nt: TGTGCCAGCTCACGAAACAGGGGGCTCGAGCAGGACTTC
cdr3_aa: CASSRNRGLEQDF
clone_size: NA
v_call: TRBV18
j_call: TRBJ2-7
d_call: TRBD1

cdr3_nt: TGTGCCACCAGTGACCCAACTAGCGGGGGATCCTACAATGAGCAGTTCTTC
cdr3_aa: CATSDPTSGGSYNEQFF
clone_size: NA
v_call: TRBV24-1
j_call: TRBJ2-1
d_call: TRBD2

cdr3_nt: TGCGCCAGCAGCCAAGACTCTTACTACGAGCAGTACTTC
cdr3_aa: CASSQDSYYEQYF
clone_size: many
v_call: TRBV4-1
j_call: TRBJ2-7
d_call: NA

cdr3_nt: TGTGCCAGCAGGGGACAGGGGGATCAGCCCCAGCATTTT
cdr3_aa: CASRGQGDQPQHF
clone_size: NA
v_call: TRBV12-3/TRBV12-4
j_call: TRBJ1-5
d_call: TRBD1

cdr3_nt: TGCAGTGCCCCCCAAGGGTCCTACAATGAGCAGTTCTTC
cdr3_aa: CSAPQGSYNEQFF
clone_size: NA
v_call: TRBV20-1
j_call: TRBJ2-1
d_call: NA

cdr3_nt: TGTGCCAGCAGCCCCCAGCGGGGGGTCAGTGAGCAGTTCTTC
cdr3_aa: CASSPQRGVSEQFF
clone_size: few
v_call: TRBV9
j_call: TRBJ2-1
d_call: TRBD2

cdr3_nt: TGTGCCAGCAGTGGGACTACCGGGGAGCTGTTTTTT
cdr3_aa: CASSGTTGELFF
clone_size: NA
v_call: TRBV2
j_call: TRBJ2-2
d_call: NA

cdr3_nt: TGTGCCAGCAGCCAAGAGGGACGGACGCCCTTCTACAATGAGCAGTTCTTC
cdr3_aa: CASSQEGRTPFYNEQFF
clone_size: few
v_call: TRBV14
j_call: TRBJ2-1
d_call: NA

cdr3_nt: TGCAGTGCTAGAGATTTAACCCACACAGATACGCAGTATTTT
cdr3_aa: CSARDLTHTDTQYF
clone_size: NA
v_call: TRBV20-1
j_call: TRBJ2-3
d_call: NA

cdr3_nt: TGCAGTGCTGCCTGGCTAGCGGGGGAAAACTACGAGCAGTACTTC
cdr3_aa: CSAAWLAGENYEQYF
clone_size: NA
v_call: TRBV20-1
j_call: TRBJ2-7
d_call: TRBD2

cdr3_nt: TGTGCGGATACTCGAAGGGGGGAATACAATGAGCAGTTCTTC
cdr3_aa: CADTRRGEYNEQFF
clone_size: few
v_call: TRBV2
j_call: TRBJ2-1
d_call: NA

cdr3_nt: TGCAGTACTAGTCCCCTAGCGGGGGTTGCAGATACGCAGTATTTT
cdr3_aa: CSTSPLAGVADTQYF
clone_size: NA
v_call: TRBV20-1
j_call: TRBJ2-3
d_call: TRBD2

cdr3_nt: TGTGCCAGCAGCTATCCCGCTATGGGGGGCTCCTACAATGAGCAGTTCTTC
cdr3_aa: CASSYPAMGGSYNEQFF
clone_size: NA
v_call: TRBV5-8
j_call: TRBJ2-1
d_call: NA

cdr3_nt: TGCGCCAGCAGCTTAAGGTTGGGGACAGGGGCCTACGAGCAGTACTTC
cdr3_aa: CASSLRLGTGAYEQYF
clone_size: few
v_call: TRBV5-1
j_call: TRBJ2-7
d_call: TRBD1

cdr3_nt: TGTGCCACCCACCGGGACAGATACACAGATACGCAGTATTTT
cdr3_aa: CATHRDRYTDTQYF
clone_size: few
v_call: TRBV10-3
j_call: TRBJ2-3
d_call: TRBD1

cdr3_nt: TGTGCCAGCAGCCCCGAAATGCTCGGCTCCTATAATTCACCCCTCCACTTT
cdr3_aa: CASSPEMLGSYNSPLHF
clone_size: NA
v_call: TRBV7-9
j_call: TRBJ1-6
d_call: NA

cdr3_nt: TGTGCCAGCAGCAGGCAAGGGGTAATGGGCGAGCAGTACTTC
cdr3_aa: CASSRQGVMGEQYF
clone_size: few
v_call: TRBV21-1
j_call: TRBJ2-7
d_call: NA

cdr3_nt: TGTGCCAGCAGTAGGGGGGGGGTAACTTCCTACGAGCAGTACTTC
cdr3_aa: CASSRGGVTSYEQYF
clone_size: NA
v_call: TRBV7-2
j_call: TRBJ2-7
d_call: NA

cdr3_nt: TGTGCCAGCACCTCAAAAAGGGCAGGGAAGGGCACAGATACGCAGTATTTT
cdr3_aa: CASTSKRAGKGTDTQYF
clone_size: few
v_call: TRBV28
j_call: TRBJ2-3
d_call: NA

cdr3_nt: TGTGCCAGCAGCCCGACTAGCGGGGGGGCCTCCTCCTACGAGCAGTACTTC
cdr3_aa: CASSPTSGGASSYEQYF
clone_size: NA
v_call: TRBV7-8
j_call: TRBJ2-7
d_call: TRBD2

cdr3_nt: TGCAGTGCTAGGGCCAGGGGGGGCCATCCCACCGGGGAGCTGTTTTTT
cdr3_aa: CSARARGGHPTGELFF
clone_size: NA
v_call: TRBV20-1
j_call: TRBJ2-2
d_call: NA

cdr3_nt: TGTGCCAGCAGTAAACTAAATCAGCCCCAGCATTTT
cdr3_aa: CASSKLNQPQHF
clone_size: NA
v_call: TRBV6-2/TRBV6-3
j_call: TRBJ1-5
d_call: NA